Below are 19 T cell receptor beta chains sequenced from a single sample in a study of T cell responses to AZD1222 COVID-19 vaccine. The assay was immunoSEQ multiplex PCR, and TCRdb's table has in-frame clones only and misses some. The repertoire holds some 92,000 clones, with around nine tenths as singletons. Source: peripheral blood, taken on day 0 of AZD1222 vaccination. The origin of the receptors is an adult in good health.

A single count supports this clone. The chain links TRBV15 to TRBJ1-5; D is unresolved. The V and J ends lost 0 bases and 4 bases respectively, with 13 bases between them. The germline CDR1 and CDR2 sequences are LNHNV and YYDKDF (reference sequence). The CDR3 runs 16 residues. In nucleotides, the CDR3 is TGTGCCACCAGCAGAGAACTCAGAAGTTTTAATCAGCCCCAGCATTTT. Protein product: CATSRELRSFNQPQHF.

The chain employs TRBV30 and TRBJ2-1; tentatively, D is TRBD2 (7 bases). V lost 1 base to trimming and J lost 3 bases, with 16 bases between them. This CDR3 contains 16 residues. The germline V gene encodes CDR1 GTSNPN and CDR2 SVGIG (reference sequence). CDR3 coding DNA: TGTGCCTGGAGTGCCCGGGGAGGGGGAGTCTACAATGAGCAGTTCTTC. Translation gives CAWSARGGGVYNEQFF. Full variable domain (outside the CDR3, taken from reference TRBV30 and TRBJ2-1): SQTIHQWPATLVQPVGSPLSLECTVEGTSNPNLYWYRQAAGRGLQLLFYSVGIGQISSEVPQNLSASRPQDRQFILSSKKLLLSDSGFYLCAWSARGGGVYNEQFFGPGTRLTVL.

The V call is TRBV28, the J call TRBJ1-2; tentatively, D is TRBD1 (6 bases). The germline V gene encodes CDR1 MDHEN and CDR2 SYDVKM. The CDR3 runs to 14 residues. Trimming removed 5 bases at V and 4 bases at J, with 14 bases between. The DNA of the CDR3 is TGTGCCAGCAGTCCCGGGGGCGGAATCTATGGCTACACCTTC. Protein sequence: CASSPGGGIYGYTF.

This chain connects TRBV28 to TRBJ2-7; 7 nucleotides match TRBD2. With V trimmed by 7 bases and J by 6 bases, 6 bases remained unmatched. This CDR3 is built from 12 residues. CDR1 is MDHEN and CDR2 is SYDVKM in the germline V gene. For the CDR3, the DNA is TGTGCCAGCAAAGGCGGGAGCGGCGAGCAGTACTTC. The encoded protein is CASKGGSGEQYF.

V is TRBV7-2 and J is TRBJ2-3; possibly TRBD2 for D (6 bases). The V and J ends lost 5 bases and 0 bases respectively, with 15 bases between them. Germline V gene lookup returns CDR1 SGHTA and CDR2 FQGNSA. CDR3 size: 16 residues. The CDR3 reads CASSAWGGGSTDTQYF. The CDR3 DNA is TGTGCCAGCAGCGCGTGGGGTGGGGGGAGCACAGATACGCAGTATTTT.

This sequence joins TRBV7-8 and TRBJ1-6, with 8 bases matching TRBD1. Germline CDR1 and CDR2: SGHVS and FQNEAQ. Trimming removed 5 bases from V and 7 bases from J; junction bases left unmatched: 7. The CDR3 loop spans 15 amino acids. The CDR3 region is CASSTGQGRNSPLHF. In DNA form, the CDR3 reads TGTGCCAGCAGCACCGGACAGGGAAGGAATTCACCCCTCCACTTT.

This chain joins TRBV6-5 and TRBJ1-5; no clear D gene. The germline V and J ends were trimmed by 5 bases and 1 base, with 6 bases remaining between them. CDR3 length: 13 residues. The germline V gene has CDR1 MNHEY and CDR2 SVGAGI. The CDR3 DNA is TGTGCCAGCAGTACACCAAGCAATCAGCCCCAGCATTTT. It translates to CASSTPSNQPQHF.

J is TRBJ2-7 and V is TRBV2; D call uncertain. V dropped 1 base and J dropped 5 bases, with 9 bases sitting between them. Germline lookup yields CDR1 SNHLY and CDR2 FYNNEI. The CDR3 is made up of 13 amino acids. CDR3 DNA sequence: TGTGCCAGCAGTGAAGATGTTGACCACGAGCAGTACTTC. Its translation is CASSEDVDHEQYF.

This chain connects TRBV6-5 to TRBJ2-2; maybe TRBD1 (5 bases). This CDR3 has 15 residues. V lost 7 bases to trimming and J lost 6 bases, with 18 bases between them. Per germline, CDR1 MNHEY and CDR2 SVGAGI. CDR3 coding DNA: TGTGCCAGCACACGTGCAGGGTTCATCGCCGGGGAGCTGTTTTTT. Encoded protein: CASTRAGFIAGELFF.

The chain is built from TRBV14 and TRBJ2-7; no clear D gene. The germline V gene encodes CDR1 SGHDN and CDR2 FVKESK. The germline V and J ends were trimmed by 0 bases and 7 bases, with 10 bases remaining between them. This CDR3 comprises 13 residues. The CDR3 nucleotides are TGTGCCAGCAGCCAAGATTTTCGAAGGGAGCAGTACTTC. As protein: CASSQDFRREQYF.

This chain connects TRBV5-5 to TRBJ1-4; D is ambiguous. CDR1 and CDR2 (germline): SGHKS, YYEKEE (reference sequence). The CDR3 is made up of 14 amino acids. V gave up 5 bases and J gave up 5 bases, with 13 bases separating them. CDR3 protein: CASSPVLGNEKLFF. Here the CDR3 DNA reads TGTGCCAGCAGTCCCGTGTTAGGGAATGAAAAACTGTTTTTT.

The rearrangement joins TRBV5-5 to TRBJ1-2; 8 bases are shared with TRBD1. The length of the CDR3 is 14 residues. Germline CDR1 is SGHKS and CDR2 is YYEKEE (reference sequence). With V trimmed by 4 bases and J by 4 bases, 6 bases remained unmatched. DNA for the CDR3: TGTGCCAGCAGCCTCGGACAGGGCTTCTATGGCTACACCTTC. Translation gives CASSLGQGFYGYTF.

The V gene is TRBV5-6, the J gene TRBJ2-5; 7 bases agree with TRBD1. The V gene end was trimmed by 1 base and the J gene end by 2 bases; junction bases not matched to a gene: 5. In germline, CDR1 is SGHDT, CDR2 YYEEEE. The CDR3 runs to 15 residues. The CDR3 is CASSLIPGGQETQYF. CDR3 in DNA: TGTGCCAGCAGCTTGATTCCAGGGGGACAAGAGACCCAGTACTTC.

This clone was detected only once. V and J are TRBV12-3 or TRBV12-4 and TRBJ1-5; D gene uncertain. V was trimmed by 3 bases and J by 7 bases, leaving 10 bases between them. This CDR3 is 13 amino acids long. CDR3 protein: CASSLNGGQPQHF. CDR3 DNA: TGTGCCAGCAGTTTGAACGGTGGGCAGCCCCAGCATTTT.

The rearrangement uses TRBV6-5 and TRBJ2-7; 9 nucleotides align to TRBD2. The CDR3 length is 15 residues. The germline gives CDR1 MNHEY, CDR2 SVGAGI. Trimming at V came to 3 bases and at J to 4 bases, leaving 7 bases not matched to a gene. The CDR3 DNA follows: TGTGCCAGCAGTTATGGAGCGGGAGGAAAATACGAGCAGTACTTC. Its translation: CASSYGAGGKYEQYF.

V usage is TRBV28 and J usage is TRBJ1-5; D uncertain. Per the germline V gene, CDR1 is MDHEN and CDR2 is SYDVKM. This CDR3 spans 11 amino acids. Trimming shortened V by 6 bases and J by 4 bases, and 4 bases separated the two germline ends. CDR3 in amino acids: CASSLNQPQHF. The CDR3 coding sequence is TGTGCCAGCAGCCTTAATCAGCCCCAGCATTTT.

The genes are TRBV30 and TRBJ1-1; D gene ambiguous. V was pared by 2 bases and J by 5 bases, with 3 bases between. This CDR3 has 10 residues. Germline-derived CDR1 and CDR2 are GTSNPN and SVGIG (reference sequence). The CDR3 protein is CAWSKTEAFF. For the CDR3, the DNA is TGTGCCTGGAGTAAGACTGAAGCTTTCTTT.

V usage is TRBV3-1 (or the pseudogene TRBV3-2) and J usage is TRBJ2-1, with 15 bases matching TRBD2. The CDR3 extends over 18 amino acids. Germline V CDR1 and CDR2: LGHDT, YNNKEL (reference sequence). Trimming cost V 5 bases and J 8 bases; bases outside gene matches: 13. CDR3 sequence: CASSFPGTSGRRGDEQFF. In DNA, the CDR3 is TGTGCCAGCAGCTTCCCCGGGACTAGCGGGAGGCGGGGCGATGAGCAGTTCTTC.

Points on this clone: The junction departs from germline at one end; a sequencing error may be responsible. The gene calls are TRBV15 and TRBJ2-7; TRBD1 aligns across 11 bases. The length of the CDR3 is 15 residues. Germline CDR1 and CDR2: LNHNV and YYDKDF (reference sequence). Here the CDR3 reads CTTSRGTGGSYEQYF. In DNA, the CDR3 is TGTACCACCAGCAGAGGGACAGGGGGCTCCTACGAGCAGTACTTC.